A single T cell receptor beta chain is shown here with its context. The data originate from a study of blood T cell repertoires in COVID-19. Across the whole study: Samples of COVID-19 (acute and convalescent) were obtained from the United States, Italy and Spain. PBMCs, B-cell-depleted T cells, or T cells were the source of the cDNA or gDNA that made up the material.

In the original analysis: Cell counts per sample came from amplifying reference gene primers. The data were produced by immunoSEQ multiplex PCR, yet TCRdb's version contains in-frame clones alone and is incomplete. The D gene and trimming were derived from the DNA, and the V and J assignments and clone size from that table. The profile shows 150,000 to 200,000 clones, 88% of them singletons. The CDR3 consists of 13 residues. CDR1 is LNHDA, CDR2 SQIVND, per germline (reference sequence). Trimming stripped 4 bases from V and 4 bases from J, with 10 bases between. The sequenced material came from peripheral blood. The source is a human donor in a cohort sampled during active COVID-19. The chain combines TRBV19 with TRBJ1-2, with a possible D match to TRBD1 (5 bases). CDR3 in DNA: TGTGCCAGTAGTACGATGGGACTCTATGGCTACACCTTC. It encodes CASSTMGLYGYTF.